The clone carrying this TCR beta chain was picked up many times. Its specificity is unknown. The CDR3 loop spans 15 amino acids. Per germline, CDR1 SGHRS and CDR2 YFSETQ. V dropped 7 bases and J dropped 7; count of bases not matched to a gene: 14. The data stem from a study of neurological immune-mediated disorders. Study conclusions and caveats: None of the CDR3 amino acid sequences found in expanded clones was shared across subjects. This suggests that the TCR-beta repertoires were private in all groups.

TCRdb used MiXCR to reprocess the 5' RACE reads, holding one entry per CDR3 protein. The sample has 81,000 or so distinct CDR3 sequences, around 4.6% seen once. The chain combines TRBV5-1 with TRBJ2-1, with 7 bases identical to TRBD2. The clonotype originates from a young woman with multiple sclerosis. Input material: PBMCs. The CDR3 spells CASLDLGGMENEQFF. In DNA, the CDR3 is TGCGCCAGCCTCGACCTGGGGGGGATGGAGAATGAGCAGTTCTTC.